This TCR beta chain was captured in a study of T cell changes during pregnancy in multiple sclerosis. Sequencing used immunoSEQ multiplex PCR; TCRdb keeps in-frame clones, though not all of them. This sample has tens of thousands of clones; 80% to 95% occur once, and the top ten carry roughly 3.6%. The sample was peripheral blood, taken after pregnancy. The receptor was derived from a female donor in good health, enrolled as a control in a pregnancy study.

CDR3 residues: CASRAGLKETQYF. The CDR3 DNA reads TGTGCCAGCAGAGCCGGACTTAAAGAGACCCAGTACTTC. The rearrangement links TRBV9 to TRBJ2-5; TRBD2 might be the D (5 bases). Trimming shortened V by 5 bases and J by 3 bases, and 11 bases separated the two germline ends. The CDR3 is 13 residues long. CDR1 and CDR2 (germline): SGDLS, YYNGEE.